This TCR beta chain derives from a study of human T cells and chemical hapten exposure. Across the study: Variability of per-sample TCR yields stemmed mainly from small differences in pooled library volume.

Findings and caveats of the study: The number of TCRs over 1 in 1000 frequency stayed unchanged after DPC.

This clonotype has ten or more counts. Antigen: not known. Unique molecular identifiers were linked by the library to individual cDNA molecules. The authors' processing: Individual samples carried between about 23,224 and 690,600 TCRs, with 95,638 as the median. TCRdb re-derived calls from the RACE reads in MiXCR, one entry per CDR3 protein. In this record, the V and J calls reflect TCRdb's handling and not the investigators' own analysis. The table shows about 77,000 distinct CDR3 sequences, with 7% to 9.5% occurring only once. Trimming cost V 4 bases and J 1 base, with 19 bases left between them. The length of the CDR3 is 17 residues. Germline CDR1 KGHSH, CDR2 LQKENI. Time point denoted: healthy volunteer bleed at 6 weeks. Extraction yielded total RNA from whole blood (unfractionated).

The sequence was obtained from a female donor in good health. Some clones in this sample may be carry-over from other donors' samples. The sequenced material came from whole blood. The chain combines TRBV18 with TRBJ1-1; no reliable D call. In nucleotides, the CDR3 is TGTGCCAGCTCACTAACGAGCGCTGACAAGGCGAACACTGAAGCTTTCTTT. It is translated as CASSLTSADKANTEAFF.